The next 20 T cell receptor beta chains were all read from a single sample in a study of blood T cell repertoires in COVID-19. Sequencing used immunoSEQ multiplex PCR; TCRdb keeps in-frame clones, though not all of them. The sample shows 230,000 or so clones, around 90% of them seen only once. The specimen sequenced was peripheral blood. The origin of the receptors is a woman aged 55-75 years with COVID-19, enrolled during active disease.

The rearrangement uses TRBV18 and TRBJ2-1, with 10 bases fitting TRBD2. This CDR3 spans 16 amino acids. CDR1 is KGHSH and CDR2 is LQKENI in the germline V gene. The V and J ends lost 3 bases and 5 bases, in that order; junction bases with no gene match: 7. The CDR3 reads CASSPVSSGGHNEQFF. The CDR3 DNA sequence: TGTGCCAGCTCACCTGTTTCTAGCGGGGGTCACAATGAGCAGTTCTTC.

The rearrangement links TRBV7-9 to TRBJ1-1; 7 bases fit TRBD1. Germline CDR1 reads SEHNR; CDR2 reads FQNEAQ (reference sequence). V gave up 4 bases and J gave up 1 base; unmatched junction bases: 9. The CDR3 covers 16 residues. This chain's CDR3 is CASSSDGRTGNTEAFF. The CDR3 DNA sequence: TGTGCCAGCAGCTCCGATGGACGGACAGGGAACACTGAAGCTTTCTTT.

V and J are TRBV11-2 and TRBJ1-5; 7 nucleotides align to TRBD1. Germline CDR1 and CDR2: SGHAT and FQNNGV. This CDR3 region has 15 residues. With V trimmed by 5 bases and J by 5 bases, 9 bases remained unmatched. The CDR3 DNA reads as TGTGCCAGCAGCCGCAGTGGACAGGTACATCAGCCCCAGCATTTT. It translates to CASSRSGQVHQPQHF.

This chain links TRBV4-2 with TRBJ1-1; 8 nucleotides agree with TRBD1. This CDR3 is 14 amino acids long. J gave up 7 bases and V 0 bases, and 4 bases lay outside the gene matches. Per the germline V gene, CDR1 is LGHNA and CDR2 is YNFKEQ. The CDR3 sequence: CASSQDYDRGEAFF. The CDR3 nucleotides read TGTGCCAGCAGCCAAGACTATGACAGGGGTGAAGCTTTCTTT.

The V gene is TRBV19, the J gene TRBJ2-7; D may be TRBD2 (7 bases). Deletions cut 6 bases from V and 4 bases from J, with 22 bases between. This CDR3 is 16 amino acids long. Germline assignment: CDR1 LNHDA and CDR2 SQIVND (reference sequence). CDR3 in DNA: TGTGCCAGTAGCCCCGTCCGGGGGGCGCGATCTTACGAGCAGTACTTC. It specifies CASSPVRGARSYEQYF.

The genes are TRBV2 and TRBJ1-4; a weak D match, TRBD1 (6 bases). The germline V and J ends were trimmed by 6 bases and 0 bases, with 17 bases remaining between them. The CDR3 is 17 amino acids. Germline V gene sequence: CDR1 SNHLY, CDR2 FYNNEI. CDR3 sequence: CASSLQGAQSTNEKLFF. The CDR3 DNA is TGTGCCAGCAGCTTACAGGGTGCCCAATCAACTAATGAAAAACTGTTTTTT. Supplemented by reference TRBV2 and TRBJ1-4, the full variable domain reads EPEVTQTPSHQVTQMGQEVILRCVPISNHLYFYWYRQILGQKVEFLVSFYNNEISEKSEIFDDQFSVERPDGSNFTLKIRSTKLEDSAMYFCASSLQGAQSTNEKLFFGSGTQLSVL.

This chain connects TRBV19 to TRBJ1-4; TRBD1 matches 9 bases. This CDR3 contains 16 residues. V trimming: 4 bases; J trimming: 10 bases; junction bases outside the gene matches: 13. The germline CDR1 and CDR2 sequences are LNHDA and SQIVND (reference sequence). Here the CDR3 reads CASSTGDRALFGKLFF. The CDR3 nucleotides are TGTGCCAGTAGTACAGGGGACAGGGCCTTATTTGGAAAACTGTTTTTT.

The CDR3, as DNA: TGTGCCAGCAGCGTAGCTCCGGGCGGGGGGCGACCTATACTGCCAGATACGCAGTATTTT. It translates to CASSVAPGGGRPILPDTQYF. The gene calls are TRBV9 and TRBJ2-3, with 8 bases lining up with TRBD2. V lost 0 bases, J lost 4 bases, and 19 bases stayed unmatched. The CDR3 sequence is 20 residues long. Germline assignment: CDR1 SGDLS and CDR2 YYNGEE.

The chain joins TRBV5-4 to TRBJ2-7; 8 bases match TRBD2. Germline V gene data show CDR1 as SGHNT and CDR2 as YYREEE (reference sequence). The junction had 8 bases not matched to a gene; V was cut back by 0 bases and J by 0 bases. This CDR3 spans 17 amino acids. Here the CDR3 reads CASSLVTSEFGSYEQYF. The CDR3 bases are TGTGCCAGCAGCTTGGTGACTAGCGAGTTCGGCTCCTACGAGCAGTACTTC.

The V and J genes are TRBV4-2 and TRBJ1-1; D unresolved. This CDR3 is built from 14 residues. Deletions cut 1 base from V and 4 bases from J, with 10 bases between. Germline V gene data show CDR1 as LGHNA and CDR2 as YNFKEQ. The CDR3 DNA is TGTGCCAGCAGCCAAGTAGGGAGCGGCACTGAAGCTTTCTTT. Translated: CASSQVGSGTEAFF.

The J gene is TRBJ1-4, the V gene TRBV7-2; tentatively, D is TRBD1 (5 bases). This CDR3 spans 15 amino acids. Germline CDR1 and CDR2: SGHTA and FQGNSA. The V and J ends lost 5 bases and 7 bases respectively, with 17 bases between them. CDR3 in amino acids: CASSPGGGEIEKLFF. Written as DNA, the CDR3 is TGTGCCAGCAGCCCCGGAGGAGGGGAGATTGAAAAACTGTTTTTT.

The chain carries TRBV6-5 and TRBJ1-2; D unresolved. The CDR3 has 13 residues. The germline V gene has CDR1 MNHEY and CDR2 SVGAGI. The V end lost 6 bases, the J end lost 4 bases, and 12 bases lay between the germline ends. The CDR3 region has the DNA TGTGCCAGCAGGGGCTCTCAACCCTATGGCTACACCTTC. Translated: CASRGSQPYGYTF.

The chain carries TRBV4-3 and TRBJ2-5; 11 nucleotides line up with TRBD2. This CDR3 has 16 residues. Trimming cost V 0 bases and J 4 bases; bases outside gene matches: 4. Germline V CDR1 and CDR2: LGHNA, YSLEER. The CDR3, as DNA: TGCGCCAGCAGCCAAGATGGCGGGACTAGCGGAGAGACCCAGTACTTC. It encodes CASSQDGGTSGETQYF.

J is TRBJ2-1 and V is TRBV6-5, with a possible D match to TRBD2 (5 bases). Between the trimmed V and J ends, which lost 5 bases and 9 bases, there was a span of 17 bases. This CDR3 is built from 14 residues. CDR1 and CDR2 (germline): MNHEY, SVGAGI. The CDR3 is CASSRTTGWGEQFF. For the CDR3, the DNA is TGTGCCAGCAGTCGCACTACGGGGTGGGGTGAGCAGTTCTTC.

The rearrangement joins TRBV5-4 to TRBJ1-3; TRBD1 agrees at 7 bases. V was clipped by 4 bases and J by 4 bases; unmatched bases: 2. CDR1 is SGHNT and CDR2 is YYREEE in the germline V gene (reference sequence). This CDR3 has 13 residues. The CDR3 DNA reads TGTGCCAGCAGCCTGGACAGGGGAAACACCATATATTTT. This codes for CASSLDRGNTIYF.

The chain is built from TRBV7-9 and TRBJ2-5; 8 nucleotides match TRBD1. This CDR3 spans 17 amino acids. Germline CDR1 reads SEHNR; CDR2 reads FQNEAQ (reference sequence). V shed 3 bases, J shed 4 bases, and the junction held 13 bases outside the gene matches. CDR3: CASSLGNRGTGGETQYF. CDR3 DNA sequence: TGTGCCAGCAGCTTGGGCAACAGGGGGACTGGTGGAGAGACCCAGTACTTC.

This clone was found once. The chain uses TRBV19 and TRBJ2-2, with 14 nucleotides matching TRBD2. In germline, CDR1 is LNHDA, CDR2 SQIVND (reference sequence). This CDR3 is built from 19 residues. J gave up 3 bases and V 7 bases, and 13 bases lay outside the gene matches. DNA for the CDR3: TGTGCCAGTACCCTACGACTAGCGGGGGGGCTCCTGGACACCGGGGAGCTGTTTTTT. Protein product: CASTLRLAGGLLDTGELFF.

DNA for the CDR3: TGTGCCAGCAGCCCGGGGGGCTTTAGCACTGAAGCTTTCTTT. As protein: CASSPGGFSTEAFF. The chain couples TRBV7-9 to TRBJ1-1, with D maybe TRBD1 (6 bases). Trimming left V 5 bases short and J 4 bases short, with 14 bases between. Looked up from germline, CDR1 is SEHNR and CDR2 is FQNEAQ (reference sequence). The CDR3 loop spans 14 amino acids. The variable domain in full, with the rest retrieved from reference TRBV7-9 and TRBJ1-1, is DTGVSQNPRHKITKRGQNVTFRCDPISEHNRLYWYRQTLGQGPEFLTYFQNEAQLEKSRLLSDRFSAERPKGSFSTLEIQRTEQGDSAMYLCASSPGGFSTEAFFGQGTRLTVV.

V is TRBV7-2 and J is TRBJ1-3; D is unclear. CDR1 and CDR2 (germline): SGHTA, FQGNSA. The CDR3 is 13 residues long. V lost 9 bases and J 2 bases, leaving 11 bases between the germline ends. In DNA form, the CDR3 reads TGTGCCAGTGCCGGGAGCCCTGGAAACACCATATATTTT. It yields the protein CASAGSPGNTIYF.

V and J are TRBV6-6 and TRBJ2-1, with 9 bases identical to TRBD2. J was trimmed by 0 bases and V by 5 bases; bases with no gene match: 8. The CDR3 contains 17 residues. Germline values: CDR1 MNHNY, CDR2 SVGAGI (reference sequence). The DNA for the CDR3 is TGTGCCAGCAGTCGTGAGCGGGGGGCCCTCTCCTACAATGAGCAGTTCTTC. It yields the protein CASSRERGALSYNEQFF.